The next 27 T cell receptor beta chains were all read from a single sample in a study of cytomegalovirus exposure and HLA in healthy donors. The study ran its PCR with 60 Vbeta and 13 Jbeta primers. Repertoires were generated with immunoSEQ multiplex PCR, while TCRdb's copy carries only in-frame clones and drops some. The sample consists of about 98,000 clones, 70% to 80% of them appearing once. The material sequenced was PBMCs. These receptors were obtained from a man aged 18 to 35 in good health and CMV-seropositive.

The chain employs TRBV28 and TRBJ1-2; 7 bases are a match to TRBD1. Germline values: CDR1 MDHEN, CDR2 SYDVKM. V gave up 5 bases and J gave up 6 bases; unmatched junction bases: 9. The CDR3 has 14 amino acids. CDR3 in amino acids: CASSEQGRGDGYTF. In nucleotides, the CDR3 is TGTGCCAGCAGTGAACAGGGGCGTGGAGATGGCTACACCTTC.

The J gene is TRBJ2-7, the V gene TRBV6-1; weak D call: TRBD1 (5 bases). CDR1 is MNHNS, CDR2 SASEGT, per germline. The CDR3 runs to 15 residues. Deletions cut 6 bases from V and 0 bases from J, with 15 bases between. CDR3 residues: CASSRQPRPSYEQYF. The CDR3 DNA sequence: TGTGCCAGCAGCCGACAGCCCCGGCCCTCCTACGAGCAGTACTTC.

The chain carries TRBV7-9 and TRBJ2-3, with D perhaps TRBD1 (6 bases). Trimming stripped 4 bases from V and 1 base from J, with 24 bases between. Germline CDR1 and CDR2: SEHNR and FQNEAQ (reference sequence). CDR3 length: 19 amino acids. This CDR3 reads CASSYSRFSQRTGTDTQYF. The CDR3 nucleotides read TGTGCCAGCAGCTATAGTCGGTTTAGTCAGCGGACAGGCACAGATACGCAGTATTTT.

This chain links TRBV6-6 with TRBJ2-1; 9 positions match TRBD2. Germline V gene lookup returns CDR1 MNHNY and CDR2 SVGAGI (reference sequence). The CDR3 runs to 14 residues. V shed 5 bases and J 10 bases; nucleotides not matched to a gene: 9. The CDR3 loop is CASSQTSGVREQFF. In DNA, the CDR3 is TGTGCCAGCAGTCAGACTAGCGGAGTTAGGGAGCAGTTCTTC.

In its sample, this clone was seen a few times. Other nucleotide sequences from this sample produce the same CDR3. V gene TRBV10-3 combines with J gene TRBJ2-3, with TRBD2 matching over 11 bases. The CDR3 loop spans 15 amino acids. V shed 6 bases, J shed 0 bases, and the junction held 2 bases outside the gene matches. Germline-derived CDR1 and CDR2 are ENHRY and SYGVKD. The CDR3 DNA is TGTGCCATCAGAACTAGCGGGGGCAGCACAGATACGCAGTATTTT. Translation gives CAIRTSGGSTDTQYF.

The rearrangement uses TRBV2 and TRBJ2-5; weak D call: TRBD1 (6 bases). The CDR3 loop spans 12 amino acids. CDR1 SNHLY and CDR2 FYNNEI come from the germline V gene. V lost 8 bases to trimming and J lost 7 bases, with 14 bases between them. CDR3 DNA sequence: TGTGCCAGCGCGACAGGAAAGGCGACCCAGTACTTC. It yields the protein CASATGKATQYF.

This clone appeared a few times. The J gene is TRBJ1-3, the V gene TRBV7-8; D call uncertain. The CDR3 consists of 15 residues. Germline-derived CDR1 and CDR2 are SGHVS and FQNEAQ. V lost 3 bases and J 0 bases, leaving 9 bases between the germline ends. This chain's CDR3 is CASSFRGSSGNTIYF. For the CDR3, the DNA is TGTGCCAGCAGCTTCAGAGGGTCCTCTGGAAACACCATATATTTT.

The chain employs TRBV6-4 and TRBJ2-3; 9 nucleotides match TRBD2. The germline V gene has CDR1 MRHNA and CDR2 SNTAGT. CDR3 length: 15 residues. Trimming took 3 bases from V and 4 from J; bases not matched to a gene: 5. This chain's CDR3 is CASSERGGGADTQYF. In DNA, the CDR3 is TGTGCCAGCAGTGAGAGGGGCGGGGGGGCAGATACGCAGTATTTT.

The gene calls are TRBV28 and TRBJ2-1; the D gene is possibly TRBD2 (6 bases). The CDR3 consists of 15 residues. The V end was cut by 10 bases, the J end by 6 bases, with 22 bases between. Germline CDR1 MDHEN, CDR2 SYDVKM. CDR3 protein: CATTLSGWAGNEQFF. Here the CDR3 DNA reads TGTGCCACCACCCTAAGCGGGTGGGCGGGCAATGAGCAGTTCTTC.

The J gene is TRBJ1-1, the V gene TRBV30; D perhaps matches TRBD1 (5 bases). Germline V CDR1 and CDR2: GTSNPN, SVGIG (reference sequence). The CDR3 contains 12 residues. V was pared by 4 bases and J by 0 bases, with 6 bases between. The CDR3 protein is CAWTGLNTEAFF. The CDR3 nucleotides are TGTGCCTGGACAGGGTTGAACACTGAAGCTTTCTTT.

The genes are TRBV7-6 and TRBJ1-2; 7 bases agree with TRBD1. The CDR3 contains 16 residues. J was trimmed by 7 bases and V by 2 bases; bases with no gene match: 13. Per germline, CDR1 SGHVS and CDR2 FNYEAQ. The CDR3 spells CASSLSPGQQSGGYTF. The CDR3 DNA sequence: TGTGCCAGCAGCTTATCCCCGGGACAGCAAAGTGGTGGCTACACCTTC.

The chain uses TRBV5-1 and TRBJ2-5; 7 bases are shared with TRBD2. The CDR3 spans 14 residues. V was clipped by 7 bases and J by 5 bases; unmatched bases: 11. The germline gives CDR1 SGHRS, CDR2 YFSETQ. The DNA of the CDR3 is TGCGCCAGCGGGAGGGGAAGGGCTGGGGAGACCCAGTACTTC. Its translation: CASGRGRAGETQYF.

The rearrangement links TRBV9 to TRBJ1-1, with 7 bases that match TRBD1. V shed 0 bases, J shed 0 bases, and the junction held 8 bases outside the gene matches. This CDR3 has 17 residues. Germline V gives CDR1 SGDLS, CDR2 YYNGEE. CDR3 region: CASSVDPTGAMNTEAFF. The CDR3 DNA sequence: TGTGCCAGCAGCGTAGATCCTACAGGGGCGATGAACACTGAAGCTTTCTTT.

This chain links TRBV5-1 with TRBJ2-7; D is possibly TRBD1 (5 bases). This CDR3 spans 13 amino acids. The germline V gene encodes CDR1 SGHRS and CDR2 YFSETQ. The germline V and J ends were trimmed by 0 bases and 5 bases, with 9 bases remaining between them. CDR3 DNA sequence: TGCGCCAGCAGCTTGGAGACAGAACACGAGCAGTACTTC. Its protein is CASSLETEHEQYF.

The rearrangement joins TRBV5-8 to TRBJ2-3; the D gene is possibly TRBD2 (5 bases). The CDR3 runs to 13 residues. Per the germline V gene, CDR1 is SGHTS and CDR2 is YDEGEE. V was trimmed by 5 bases and J by 0 bases, leaving 7 bases between them. For the CDR3, the DNA is TGTGCCAGCAGAGGGAGCAGCACAGATACGCAGTATTTT. Its protein is CASRGSSTDTQYF.

The chain joins TRBV5-5 to TRBJ1-4, with TRBD1 identical over 8 bases. The V gene end was trimmed by 0 bases and the J gene end by 11 bases; junction bases not matched to a gene: 18. CDR3 length equals 18 residues. Germline V lookup: CDR1 SGHKS, CDR2 YYEKEE (reference sequence). The CDR3 coding sequence is TGTGCCAGCAGCTTGGAGGCAGGGGGCCGGAACTGGAACCTGAAACTGTTTTTT. It encodes CASSLEAGGRNWNLKLFF.

The CDR3 sequence: CASGLGTVDQPQHF. The CDR3 nucleotides are TGTGCCAGCGGTTTAGGGACAGTGGATCAGCCCCAGCATTTT. V usage is TRBV6-5 and J usage is TRBJ1-5, with 7 positions matching TRBD1. CDR3 length equals 14 residues. V trimming: 8 bases; J trimming: 5 bases; junction bases outside the gene matches: 9. The germline CDR1 and CDR2 sequences are MNHEY and SVGAGI.

This sequence joins TRBV10-3 and TRBJ1-3; D is perhaps TRBD1 (5 bases). Germline V gene data show CDR1 as ENHRY and CDR2 as SYGVKD. The CDR3 extends over 14 amino acids. V dropped 6 bases and J dropped 0 bases, with 9 bases sitting between them. In nucleotides, the CDR3 is TGTGCCATCAGCCTCACAGGCTCTGGAAACACCATATATTTT. Its translation is CAISLTGSGNTIYF.

This clone was picked up one time. This rearrangement joins TRBV5-6 to TRBJ2-7, with a weak D call TRBD2 (6 bases). The V and J ends lost 1 base and 3 bases respectively, with 17 bases between them. The germline V gene encodes CDR1 SGHDT and CDR2 YYEEEE. The CDR3 is 16 residues long. This CDR3 reads CASSLTPGRSDYEQYF. Here the CDR3 DNA reads TGTGCCAGCAGCTTGACCCCAGGGAGGAGTGACTACGAGCAGTACTTC.

V is TRBV11-2 and J is TRBJ1-1; D remains ambiguous. Trimming cost V 1 base and J 3 bases, with 9 bases left between them. This CDR3 is built from 14 residues. CDR1 SGHAT and CDR2 FQNNGV come from the germline V gene. CDR3 amino acids: CASSLVGAHTEAFF. CDR3 sequence (DNA): TGTGCCAGCAGCTTAGTTGGAGCACACACTGAAGCTTTCTTT.

The rearrangement joins TRBV19 to TRBJ1-6; D gene uncertain. Between the trimmed V and J ends, which lost 5 bases and 4 bases, there was a span of 15 bases. Looked up from germline, CDR1 is LNHDA and CDR2 is SQIVND (reference sequence). This CDR3 is built from 16 residues. CDR3 DNA sequence: TGTGCCAGTAGTTTTCCCCGGGGTAGTTATAATTCACCCCTCCACTTT. Its protein is CASSFPRGSYNSPLHF.

This clone was detected a few times. The chain recombines TRBV6-1 with TRBJ2-5, with D perhaps matching TRBD1 (6 bases). CDR3 length: 14 residues. Germline values: CDR1 MNHNS, CDR2 SASEGT. The V gene lost 1 base and the J gene lost 5 bases, with 11 bases spanning the gap. The CDR3 loop reads CASSEVIGGETQYF. The CDR3 DNA is TGTGCCAGCAGTGAAGTGATAGGGGGTGAGACCCAGTACTTC.

The CDR3 spells CASSLAGARNTEAFF. In nucleotides, the CDR3 is TGTGCCAGCAGCCTAGCGGGGGCTAGGAACACTGAAGCTTTCTTT. The chain couples TRBV5-4 to TRBJ1-1; perhaps TRBD1 as D (6 bases). The germline V and J ends were trimmed by 4 bases and 1 base, with 14 bases remaining between them. CDR1 is SGHNT, CDR2 YYREEE, per germline (reference sequence). There are 15 residues in the CDR3.

The rearrangement joins TRBV7-8 to TRBJ2-3, with 10 bases fitting TRBD2. CDR3 length equals 18 residues. Per germline, CDR1 SGHVS and CDR2 FQNEAQ. With V trimmed by 1 base and J by 6 bases, 13 bases remained unmatched. The CDR3 spells CASSLDFQRGGHLDTQYF. In DNA, the CDR3 is TGTGCCAGCAGCTTAGACTTCCAGCGGGGGGGCCATTTGGATACGCAGTATTTT.

V gene TRBV12-5 combines with J gene TRBJ1-4, with D possibly TRBD1 on 5 matching bases. Trimming took 11 bases from V and 8 from J, leaving 18 bases between them. The CDR3 spans 13 residues. Germline assignment: CDR1 LGHNT and CDR2 FRNRAP. CDR3 loop: CAPLFRECEKLFF. CDR3 nucleotide sequence: TGTGCTCCCTTGTTCAGGGAATGCGAAAAACTGTTTTTT.

The chain uses TRBV10-2 and TRBJ1-3; weak D call: TRBD1 (5 bases). CDR3 length: 13 amino acids. Trimming cost V 5 bases and J 2 bases, with 7 bases left between them. Looked up from germline, CDR1 is WSHSY and CDR2 is SAAADI. The chain's CDR3 is CASSQGAGNTIYF. CDR3 DNA sequence: TGCGCCAGCAGTCAGGGTGCTGGAAACACCATATATTTT.

The chain is built from TRBV11-2 and TRBJ2-3; D is unclear. V was pared by 0 bases and J by 7 bases, with 5 bases between. This CDR3 has 12 residues. Germline-derived CDR1 and CDR2 are SGHAT and FQNNGV. The CDR3 spells CASSLEYNTQYF. Here the CDR3 DNA reads TGTGCCAGCAGCTTAGAATACAATACGCAGTATTTT.